The 14 T cell receptor beta chains given below trace back to one sample, sequenced in a study of T cells expressing NK-cell markers. TCRdb reprocessed the 5' RACE reads and reports one entry per CDR3 protein, with no DNA. The table for this sample gives some 600,000 distinct CDR3 sequences. The material sequenced was blood T cells: a sorted CD56 or NKG2C T cell subset, CD4+ or CD8+ T cells, or bulk PBMC T cells (not recorded which). All receptors derive from a man between 18 and 35 years old in good health.

V gene TRBV12-3 or TRBV12-4 combines with J gene TRBJ1-4. The CDR3 runs 15 residues. CDR3 sequence: CASSPPRNLGEKLFF.

The chain employs TRBV10-3 and TRBJ2-4; the D gene TCRdb calls, TRBD2, cannot be checked with no DNA. Germline CDR1 ENHRY, CDR2 SYGVKD. The CDR3 is made up of 15 amino acids. CDR3: CAISNSGEDKNIQYF.

V usage is TRBV6-2 or TRBV6-3 and J usage is TRBJ2-1; TCRdb calls TRBD2, which cannot be checked without DNA. Germline loops: CDR1 MNHEY, CDR2 SVGEGT. The CDR3 covers 17 residues. CDR3 in amino acids: CASSTPGTRVFGNEQFF.

The V gene is TRBV4-2, the J gene TRBJ2-7; TCRdb selects TRBD1, and the lack of DNA leaves this call unchecked. CDR3 length: 16 amino acids. Per germline, CDR1 LGHNA and CDR2 YNFKEQ. The CDR3 loop reads CASSQTRDRSSYEQYF.

V is TRBV27 and J is TRBJ2-7; TCRdb's D call, TRBD1, is unchecked because there is no DNA. The CDR3 spans 14 residues. Germline CDR1 reads MNHEY; CDR2 reads SMNVEV (reference sequence). CDR3: CASRPGHPYYEQYF.

The CDR3 region is CSADRADTQYF. The chain carries TRBV29-1 and TRBJ2-3; the D gene TCRdb calls, TRBD1, cannot be checked with no DNA. From germline, CDR1 is SQVTM and CDR2 ANQGSEA. CDR3 length: 11 amino acids.

This chain joins TRBV11-3 and TRBJ2-4; TCRdb proposes TRBD1, but this gene call is untestable without DNA. This CDR3 region has 13 residues. Per germline, CDR1 SGHNT and CDR2 YENEEA. The CDR3 is CASSRGRLNIQYF.

The chain is built from TRBV30 and TRBJ2-7; TCRdb calls TRBD2, which cannot be checked without DNA. The germline CDR1 and CDR2 sequences are GTSNPN and SVGIG (reference sequence). The CDR3 is 13 residues long. The CDR3: CAWSRDLANEQYF.

The J gene is TRBJ1-4, the V gene TRBV11-1; TCRdb reports TRBD1, a call that lacks DNA to check it against. The germline V gene has CDR1 SGHAT and CDR2 FQDESV (reference sequence). The CDR3 loop spans 18 amino acids. This CDR3 reads CASSLGGRGAHSNEKLFF.

The chain recombines TRBV29-1 with TRBJ2-7; TCRdb's D gene call, TRBD1, goes unchecked for lack of DNA. The germline V gene encodes CDR1 SQVTM and CDR2 ANQGSEA. This CDR3 region has 15 residues. CDR3 sequence: CSVIPDRLGIYEQYF.

The chain recombines TRBV5-1 with TRBJ2-4; the TCRdb D gene call, TRBD2, has no DNA to confirm it. The CDR3 has 15 amino acids. Germline CDR1 is SGHRS and CDR2 is YFSETQ. The CDR3: CASSFGEAVKNIQYF.

This chain's CDR3 is CASSLGGPSTDTQYF. The genes are TRBV7-8 and TRBJ2-3; the TCRdb D gene call, TRBD1, has no DNA to confirm it. The CDR3 totals 15 residues. Germline lookup yields CDR1 SGHVS and CDR2 FQNEAQ.

This chain links TRBV20-1 with TRBJ1-2; TCRdb returns TRBD1, unconfirmable since there is no DNA. Germline CDR1 is DFQATT and CDR2 is SNEGSKA (reference sequence). The length of the CDR3 is 14 residues. CDR3 sequence reads: CSAPPRLVGDGYTF.

The rearrangement links TRBV5-1 to TRBJ2-3; no DNA is available, so the TRBD1 call from TCRdb remains unchecked. The germline V gene has CDR1 SGHRS and CDR2 YFSETQ. CDR3 size: 13 residues. CDR3 amino acids: CASRPGVRDTQYF.